The 18 T cell receptor beta chains below all came from one sample that was sequenced in a study of CD8+CD57+ T cells in acquired aplastic anemia. The study profiled TCR beta VDJ and CDR3 using genomic DNA as template. TCRdb called the reads again in MiXCR, with one record for every CDR3 protein. This sample has some 210,000 distinct CDR3 sequences, with approximately 60% found just once. Input material: sorted CD4+, CD8+, or CD8+CD57+ T cells (not recorded which) from PBMCs. The receptors were gathered from a human donor in good health.

The V and J genes are TRBV29-1 and TRBJ2-3, with D possibly matching TRBD1 (6 bases). The CDR3 length is 18 residues. V lost 0 bases and J 0 bases, leaving 19 bases between the germline ends. Germline V gives CDR1 SQVTM, CDR2 ANQGSEA. CDR3 amino acids: CSVEEGQGPNFSTDTQYF. CDR3 sequence (DNA): TGCAGCGTTGAAGAGGGTCAGGGGCCAAACTTTAGCACAGATACGCAGTATTTT.

The chain combines TRBV29-1 with TRBJ1-2; D is ambiguous. The V end lost 7 bases, the J end lost 6 bases, and 6 bases lay between the germline ends. Germline CDR1 reads SQVTM; CDR2 reads ANQGSEA. This CDR3 is 9 amino acids long. CDR3 sequence reads: CSARDGYTF. In nucleotides, the CDR3 is TGCAGCGCAAGGGATGGCTACACCTTC.

This clonotype showed up many times. The V call is TRBV11-2, the J call TRBJ1-1; D is ambiguous. V was trimmed by 5 bases and J by 4 bases, leaving 11 bases between them. Germline CDR1 reads SGHAT; CDR2 reads FQNNGV. This CDR3 has 13 residues. The DNA of the CDR3 is TGTGCCAGCAGCCTCCTTGAGTCCACTGAAGCTTTCTTT. Encoded protein: CASSLLESTEAFF.

The J gene is TRBJ2-1, the V gene TRBV29-1; a weak D match, TRBD1 (5 bases). This CDR3 is built from 14 residues. Trimming took 8 bases from V and 3 from J, leaving 17 bases between them. The germline CDR1 and CDR2 sequences are SQVTM and ANQGSEA. The CDR3 DNA reads TGCAGCCAAGAAAGGGGCACTCTCTACAATGAGCAGTTCTTC. Translation gives CSQERGTLYNEQFF.

The rearrangement uses TRBV7-9 and TRBJ1-2; unclear D gene. The CDR3 covers 12 residues. Trimming shortened V by 1 base and J by 5 bases, and 5 bases separated the two germline ends. Germline CDR1 and CDR2: SEHNR and FQNEAQ (reference sequence). In nucleotides, the CDR3 is TGTGCCAGCAGCTTAGACCTATATGGCTACACCTTC. Protein sequence: CASSLDLYGYTF.

The V call is TRBV25-1, the J call TRBJ2-7, with 9 bases matching TRBD2. The length of the CDR3 is 16 residues. Unmatched junction bases numbered 8, after V lost 2 bases and J lost 3 bases. Germline CDR1 and CDR2: MGHDK and SYGVNS. Written as DNA, the CDR3 is TGTGCCAGCAGTGAACTCAGGTCTAGCGGGAACTACGAGCAGTACTTC. The encoded protein is CASSELRSSGNYEQYF.

The chain couples TRBV7-2 to TRBJ2-1; D is perhaps TRBD2 (5 bases). Germline CDR1 SGHTA, CDR2 FQGNSA. The CDR3 is made up of 15 amino acids. Deletions cut 5 bases from V and 4 bases from J, with 15 bases between. CDR3 coding DNA: TGTGCCAGCAGCCAGACTCTAGGGAGTTACAATGAGCAGTTCTTC. It translates to CASSQTLGSYNEQFF.

The chain joins TRBV6-4 to TRBJ2-5; 12 bases are a match to TRBD1. The germline CDR1 and CDR2 sequences are MRHNA and SNTAGT. The CDR3 runs to 16 residues. The V and J ends lost 4 bases and 4 bases, in that order; junction bases with no gene match: 7. Here the CDR3 reads CASSGAPGQGAETQYF. Here the CDR3 DNA reads TGTGCCAGCAGTGGGGCTCCGGGACAGGGGGCAGAGACCCAGTACTTC.

This rearrangement joins TRBV7-6 to TRBJ2-1; D might be TRBD2 (6 bases). Trimming took off 1 base at V and 12 bases at J, with 19 bases between the two ends. This CDR3 is 15 amino acids long. The germline CDR1 and CDR2 sequences are SGHVS and FNYEAQ. As DNA, the CDR3 is TGTGCCAGCAGCTTAGGAACGAGCCGTATGGGAGGGCAGTTCTTC. Its protein product is CASSLGTSRMGGQFF.

The V gene is TRBV5-1, the J gene TRBJ2-3; D is perhaps TRBD2 (6 bases). CDR1 and CDR2 (germline): SGHRS, YFSETQ. This CDR3 has 12 amino acids. Trimming took off 7 bases at V and 5 bases at J, with 11 bases between the two ends. The CDR3 reads CASGLREDTQYF. CDR3 nucleotide sequence: TGCGCCAGCGGCCTGCGGGAAGATACGCAGTATTTT.

A note on this clonotype: The germline gene is not matched at one end of the junction; a read error may be the cause. The chain joins TRBV7-2 to TRBJ2-7; D gene uncertain. Germline V gene sequence: CDR1 SGHTA, CDR2 FQGNSA. CDR3 length equals 11 residues. The CDR3 nucleotides are TGTGCCAGCAGCTTAAGAACCGGTCCCTCTTTC. Translation: CASSLRTGPSF.

The J gene is TRBJ2-5, the V gene TRBV7-6; the match to TRBD2 covers 11 bases. Germline V gene sequence: CDR1 SGHVS, CDR2 FNYEAQ. The CDR3 runs 15 residues. Trimming took 5 bases from V and 5 from J; bases not matched to a gene: 7. This CDR3 reads CASSTGTSGFETQYF. The CDR3 DNA follows: TGTGCCAGCAGCACCGGGACTAGCGGATTCGAGACCCAGTACTTC.

This clonotype was observed once. The CDR3 is CASRRSSSTDTQYF. For the CDR3, the DNA is TGTGCCAGCAGAAGGAGCTCTAGCACAGATACGCAGTATTTT. V and J are TRBV12-3 or TRBV12-4 and TRBJ2-3; D remains unclear. The CDR3 is 14 amino acids. Trimming left V 6 bases short and J 0 bases short, with 10 bases between.

This clonotype was seen only a few times. Since a much larger clone is just one base distant, this may be a read error. The chain couples TRBV5-4 to TRBJ1-1, with D uncertain. Germline-derived CDR1 and CDR2 are SGHNT and YYREEE (reference sequence). CDR3 size: 15 residues. The CDR3 loop reads CACSLDVGWSTEAFF. The CDR3 region has the DNA TGTGCCTGCAGCTTGGACGTGGGGTGGTCCACTGAAGCTTTCTTT.

The gene calls are TRBV20-1 and TRBJ2-5; TRBD2 is a possible D gene (7 bases). CDR1 and CDR2 (germline): DFQATT, SNEGSKA (reference sequence). V dropped 6 bases and J dropped 5 bases, with 16 bases sitting between them. This CDR3 comprises 13 residues. The CDR3 coding sequence is TGCAGTGCCCCTGGGGGGGGGGGCGAGACCCAGTACTTC. Protein product: CSAPGGGGETQYF.

The chain links TRBV7-2 to TRBJ2-3, with 9 bases fitting TRBD2. V was pared by 5 bases and J by 4 bases, with 10 bases of the junction left unmatched. CDR1 is SGHTA, CDR2 FQGNSA, per germline. This CDR3 contains 16 residues. CDR3 DNA sequence: TGTGCCAGCAGCCGCCCGCGGGAGGGGGGCCCAGATACGCAGTATTTT. Residues: CASSRPREGGPDTQYF.

The chain has TRBV7-6 and TRBJ2-7; 9 bases map to TRBD2. The CDR3 spans 14 residues. J lost 6 bases, V lost 5 bases, and 8 bases had no gene match. Germline CDR1 is SGHVS and CDR2 is FNYEAQ. DNA of the CDR3: TGTGCCAGCAGCCCCGGCGGGAGGGCTTCCGAGCAGTACTTC. This codes for CASSPGGRASEQYF.

The chain employs TRBV10-2 and TRBJ1-6; perhaps TRBD1 as D (6 bases). The ends were cut back, 4 bases at V and 7 bases at J, with 17 bases in the middle. Germline lookup yields CDR1 WSHSY and CDR2 SAAADI. This CDR3 region has 16 residues. The CDR3 loop reads CASSGTYRESNSPLHF. The DNA for the CDR3 is TGCGCCAGCAGTGGGACCTACAGGGAATCCAATTCACCCCTCCACTTT.